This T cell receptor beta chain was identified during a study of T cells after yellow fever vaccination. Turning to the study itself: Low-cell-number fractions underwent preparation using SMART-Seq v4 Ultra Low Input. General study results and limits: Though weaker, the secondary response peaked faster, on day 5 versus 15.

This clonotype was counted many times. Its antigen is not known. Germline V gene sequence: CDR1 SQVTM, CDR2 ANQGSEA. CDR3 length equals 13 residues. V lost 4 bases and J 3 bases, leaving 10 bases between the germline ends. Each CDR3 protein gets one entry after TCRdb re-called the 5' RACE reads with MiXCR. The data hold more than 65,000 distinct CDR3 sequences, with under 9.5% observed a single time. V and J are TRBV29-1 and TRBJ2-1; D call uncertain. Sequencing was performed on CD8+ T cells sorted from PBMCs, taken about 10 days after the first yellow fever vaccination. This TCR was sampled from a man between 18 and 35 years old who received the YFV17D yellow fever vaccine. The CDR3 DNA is TGCAGCGTTGTGGTCCCGGACTACAATGAGCAGTTCTTC. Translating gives CSVVVPDYNEQFF.